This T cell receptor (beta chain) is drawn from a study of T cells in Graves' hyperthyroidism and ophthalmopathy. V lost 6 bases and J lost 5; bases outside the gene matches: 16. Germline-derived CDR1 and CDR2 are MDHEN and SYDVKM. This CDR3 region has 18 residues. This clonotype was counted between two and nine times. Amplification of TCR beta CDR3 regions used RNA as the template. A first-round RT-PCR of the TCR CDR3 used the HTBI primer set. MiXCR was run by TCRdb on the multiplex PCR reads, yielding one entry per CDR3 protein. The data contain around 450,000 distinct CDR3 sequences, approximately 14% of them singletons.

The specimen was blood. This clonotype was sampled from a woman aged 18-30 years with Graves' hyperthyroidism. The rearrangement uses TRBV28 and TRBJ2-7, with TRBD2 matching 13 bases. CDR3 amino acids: CASSGAVRTSGRIDEQYF. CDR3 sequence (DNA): TGTGCCAGCAGCGGCGCGGTAAGGACTAGCGGGAGAATCGACGAGCAGTACTTC.